One sample yielded the 25 T cell receptor beta chains listed below, sequenced in a study of type 1 and type 2 diabetes patients (dated by TCRdb to the mid-2010s). TCRdb names Illumina MiSeq as the instrument used. For TCRbeta CDR3 amplification, the template was genomic DNA taken from the sorted T cell subsets. The TCRbeta CDR3 region was amplified by multiplex PCR with 30 forward and 13 reverse primers. Using fastp trimming at Q25 and MiXCR clonotype assembly, TCRdb reanalyzed the public sequencing data and kept in-frame beta chains. Merged by CDR3 protein, the rows form single entries marked with the most common genes and DNA. This sample holds more than 250,000 distinct CDR3 sequences; roughly 48% were observed only once. The top ten constitute about an eighth of the sample. The sample was peripheral blood mononuclear cells (PBMCs). The source is a young man with type 2 diabetes.

The chain recombines TRBV27 with TRBJ2-2, with TRBD2 identical over 12 bases. In germline, CDR1 is MNHEY, CDR2 SMNVEV (reference sequence). Trimming removed 2 bases from V and 3 bases from J; junction bases left unmatched: 13. The length of the CDR3 is 20 residues. This CDR3 is CASSLPKTSGSGGYTGELFF. CDR3 DNA sequence: TGTGCCAGCAGTTTACCCAAGACTAGCGGGAGTGGTGGGTACACCGGGGAGCTGTTTTTT.

The rearrangement uses TRBV19 and TRBJ1-5; 7 bases fit TRBD1. The V segment lost 0 bases and the J segment 6 bases; nucleotides outside the gene matches: 11. Germline V gene data show CDR1 as LNHDA and CDR2 as SQIVND (reference sequence). The CDR3 is made up of 17 amino acids. The CDR3, as DNA: TGTGCCAGTAGTATAGACCCCCCCGACAGGGACTCTCAGCCCCAGCATTTT. It yields the protein CASSIDPPDRDSQPQHF.

The chain is built from TRBV27 and TRBJ1-2, with a weak D call TRBD1 (5 bases). The germline CDR1 and CDR2 sequences are MNHEY and SMNVEV (reference sequence). The CDR3 sequence is 13 residues long. The germline V and J ends were trimmed by 6 bases and 2 bases, with 10 bases remaining between them. CDR3 protein: CASRTDRNYGYTF. The CDR3 DNA reads as TGTGCCAGCAGAACCGACAGAAACTATGGCTACACCTTC.

This clonotype showed up just once. This may come from a read error, since a much larger clone is one base off. The chain is built from TRBV10-3 and TRBJ1-1; the D is unclear. Between the trimmed V and J ends, which lost 4 bases and 0 bases, there was a span of 6 bases. In germline, CDR1 is ENHRY, CDR2 SYGVKD. The CDR3 totals 13 residues. CDR3 region: CAISGGLNTEAFF. The CDR3 DNA reads TGTGCCATCAGTGGAGGTTTGAACACTGAAGCTTTCTTT.

This clonotype was seen ten or more times. CDR3 bases: TGCGCCAGCAGTCCAGGGCCGACCTACGAGCAGTACTTC. This translates into CASSPGPTYEQYF. The V call is TRBV10-1, the J call TRBJ2-7, with a tentative D call TRBD1 (5 bases). The length of the CDR3 is 13 residues. In germline, CDR1 is WNHNN, CDR2 SYGVQD (reference sequence). Trimming shortened V by 5 bases and J by 2 bases, and 10 bases separated the two germline ends.

Of note for this clonotype: A junction boundary mismatches the germline segment, possibly from a read error. V and J are TRBV6-4 and TRBJ1-6; TRBD1 matches 7 bases. Germline assignment: CDR1 MRHNA and CDR2 SNTAGT. CDR3 length equals 16 residues. The CDR3 loop is CASSQVTKPGGSPLRF. CDR3 coding DNA: TGTGCCAGCAGCCAAGTCACGAAGCCAGGGGGTTCACCCCTCCGCTTT.

V usage is TRBV29-1 and J usage is TRBJ2-7, with D perhaps matching TRBD1 (7 bases). CDR1 and CDR2 (germline): SQVTM, ANQGSEA. Trimming took off 4 bases at V and 2 bases at J, with 18 bases between the two ends. This CDR3 is built from 15 residues. The CDR3 region has the DNA TGCAGCGTTGCTGGCAGGGGGGAGAAACCCTACGAGCAGTACTTC. Translated: CSVAGRGEKPYEQYF.

The chain carries TRBV20-1 and TRBJ2-1; D perhaps matches TRBD2 (6 bases). The CDR3 extends over 16 amino acids. CDR1 DFQATT and CDR2 SNEGSKA come from the germline V gene (reference sequence). V lost 6 bases and J lost 4, with 22 bases in between. This CDR3 is CSAPNIRDWKYNEQFF. For the CDR3, the DNA is TGCAGTGCCCCTAACATTCGGGACTGGAAATACAATGAGCAGTTCTTC.

As for this clonotype: Germline and junction disagree at one end, which may indicate a read error. The chain carries TRBV10-2 and TRBJ2-5; maybe TRBD1 (6 bases). CDR1 is WSHSY and CDR2 is SAAADI in the germline V gene. The CDR3 is made up of 14 amino acids. CDR3 residues: CASSSGQSQETQYF. CDR3 nucleotides: TGTGCCAGCAGCTCAGGACAGTCCCAAGAGACCCAGTACTTC.

This clonotype was observed a handful of times. For the CDR3, the DNA is TGTGCCAGCAGTGAATTAGGGCAGAGCAATCAGCCCCAGCATTTT. It is translated as CASSELGQSNQPQHF. The gene calls are TRBV2 and TRBJ1-5; D ambiguous. The V gene's germline CDR1 is SNHLY and CDR2 FYNNEI. The CDR3 is made up of 15 amino acids. Trimming left V 2 bases short and J 1 base short, with 9 bases between. Full variable domain (remainder filled in from reference TRBV2 and TRBJ1-5): EPEVTQTPSHQVTQMGQEVILRCVPISNHLYFYWYRQILGQKVEFLVSFYNNEISEKSEIFDDQFSVERPDGSNFTLKIRSTKLEDSAMYFCASSELGQSNQPQHFGDGTRLSIL.

Turning to this clonotype: No conserved phenylalanine or tryptophan ends this CDR3, so it is likely a read error. This chain links TRBV7-3 with TRBJ2-3; 7 bases agree with TRBD1. This CDR3 comprises 17 residues. The germline V gene has CDR1 SGHTA and CDR2 FQGTGA. The trim removed 4 bases at V and 3 bases at J, leaving 13 bases unmatched. The CDR3 sequence is CASSWAPGGAVTDTQYL. Written as DNA, the CDR3 is TGTGCCAGCAGCTGGGCCCCAGGGGGTGCTGTGACAGATACGCAGTATCTT.

The rearrangement uses TRBV6-6 and TRBJ1-1; D is perhaps TRBD1 (5 bases). Trimming took off 6 bases at V and 0 bases at J, with 11 bases between the two ends. The CDR3 runs 14 residues. The germline V gene has CDR1 MNHNY and CDR2 SVGAGI (reference sequence). As DNA, the CDR3 is TGTGCCAGCAGAGTGGGGGTTTTGAACACTGAAGCTTTCTTT. This codes for CASRVGVLNTEAFF.

The CDR3 spells CSAAAPVQETQYF. In nucleotides, the CDR3 is TGCAGCGCTGCAGCGCCGGTACAAGAGACCCAGTACTTC. The chain uses TRBV29-1 and TRBJ2-5; no clear D gene. CDR3 length equals 13 residues. Trimming cost V 7 bases and J 2 bases, with 14 bases left between them. The germline CDR1 and CDR2 sequences are SQVTM and ANQGSEA.

This clonotype was observed a handful of times. This chain joins TRBV20-1 and TRBJ1-2; D unclear. Germline values: CDR1 DFQATT, CDR2 SNEGSKA (reference sequence). The ends were cut back, 1 base at V and 2 bases at J, with 8 bases in the middle. There are 13 residues in the CDR3. CDR3 amino acids: CSARVNQNYGYTF. Written as DNA, the CDR3 is TGCAGTGCTAGAGTAAACCAAAACTATGGCTACACCTTC.

The V call is TRBV30, the J call TRBJ2-3; D is unclear. Trimming stripped 5 bases from V and 4 bases from J, with 10 bases between. The CDR3 is 12 residues long. CDR1 is GTSNPN, CDR2 SVGIG, per germline (reference sequence). This CDR3 reads CAWGRVADTQYF. CDR3 in DNA: TGTGCCTGGGGAAGGGTGGCAGATACGCAGTATTTT. Full variable domain (outside the CDR3, taken from reference TRBV30 and TRBJ2-3): SQTIHQWPATLVQPVGSPLSLECTVEGTSNPNLYWYRQAAGRGLQLLFYSVGIGQISSEVPQNLSASRPQDRQFILSSKKLLLSDSGFYLCAWGRVADTQYFGPGTRLTVL.

This sequence joins TRBV7-2 and TRBJ1-6; D might be TRBD1 (5 bases). There are 15 residues in the CDR3. Germline V gene lookup returns CDR1 SGHTA and CDR2 FQGNSA. Trimming pared 5 bases from V and 7 bases from J, leaving 15 bases between. The CDR3 bases are TGTGCCAGCAGCACAACGGGACCGATAAATTCACCCCTCCACTTT. The encoded protein is CASSTTGPINSPLHF. The whole variable domain, remainder taken from reference TRBV7-2 and TRBJ1-6, is GAGVSQSPSNKVTEKGKDVELRCDPISGHTALYWYRQSLGQGLEFLIYFQGNSAPDKSGLPSDRFSAERTGGSVSTLTIQRTQQEDSAVYLCASSTTGPINSPLHFGNGTRLTVT.

Turning to this clonotype: A much larger clone differs from this one at a single base, so this may be a read error. The gene calls are TRBV7-8 and TRBJ1-2, with unresolved D. This CDR3 contains 13 residues. The V gene's germline CDR1 is SGHVS and CDR2 FQNEAQ. As DNA, the CDR3 is TGTGCCAGCAGCTTCGGCGGGAACTATGGCCACACCTTC. It encodes CASSFGGNYGHTF.

The chain joins TRBV24-1 to TRBJ1-2, with 10 nucleotides matching TRBD1. The germline V gene encodes CDR1 KGHDR and CDR2 SFDVKD. The CDR3 covers 15 residues. V gave up 4 bases and J gave up 4 bases; unmatched junction bases: 5. The CDR3 nucleotides are TGTGCCACCAGTGACCGAGGACAGGGGGGCTATGGCTACACCTTC. It yields the protein CATSDRGQGGYGYTF.

The chain combines TRBV2 with TRBJ1-1; weak D call: TRBD1 (5 bases). The V end was cut by 4 bases, the J end by 3 bases, with 9 bases between. Germline V gene lookup returns CDR1 SNHLY and CDR2 FYNNEI. This CDR3 has 13 residues. The CDR3 nucleotides are TGTGCCAGCAGTGTAGTCAGGGACACTGAAGCTTTCTTT. Translating gives CASSVVRDTEAFF. The whole variable domain, filled in from reference TRBV2 and TRBJ1-1, reads EPEVTQTPSHQVTQMGQEVILRCVPISNHLYFYWYRQILGQKVEFLVSFYNNEISEKSEIFDDQFSVERPDGSNFTLKIRSTKLEDSAMYFCASSVVRDTEAFFGQGTRLTVV.

The chain has TRBV7-8 and TRBJ2-5, with D perhaps matching TRBD2 (6 bases). The germline CDR1 and CDR2 sequences are SGHVS and FQNEAQ. V lost 5 bases and J lost 5, with 15 bases in between. CDR3 length: 14 residues. Here the CDR3 DNA reads TGTGCCAGCAGCCCTGGGGACTCCGCCGAGACCCAGTACTTC. Translating gives CASSPGDSAETQYF. Using reference TRBV7-8 and TRBJ2-5 for the parts outside the CDR3, the full variable domain is GAGVSQSPRYKVAKRGQDVALRCDPISGHVSLFWYQQALGQGPEFLTYFQNEAQLDKSGLPSDRFFAERPEGSVSTLKIQRTQQEDSAVYLCASSPGDSAETQYFGPGTRLLVL.

Only a few counts were recorded for this clonotype. The chain carries TRBV2 and TRBJ2-2; TRBD1 matches 8 bases. Per germline, CDR1 SNHLY and CDR2 FYNNEI. The CDR3 is made up of 14 amino acids. J lost 4 bases, V lost 6 bases, and 4 bases had no gene match. CDR3 protein: CASSGDRSTGELFF. CDR3 coding DNA: TGTGCCAGCAGCGGGGACAGGAGCACCGGGGAGCTGTTTTTT.

V is TRBV6-5 and J is TRBJ1-2; D gene ambiguous. V shed 0 bases and J shed 4 bases, with 6 bases lying between them. Germline assignment: CDR1 MNHEY and CDR2 SVGAGI. The CDR3 contains 13 residues. The CDR3 sequence: CASSYSSVYGYTF. The CDR3 DNA sequence: TGTGCCAGCAGTTACTCGAGTGTCTATGGCTACACCTTC.

There are a few counts of this clonotype. V gene TRBV20-1 combines with J gene TRBJ1-4; 10 bases are shared with TRBD1. Looked up from germline, CDR1 is DFQATT and CDR2 is SNEGSKA (reference sequence). The CDR3 spans 14 residues. The junction had 6 bases not matched to a gene; V was cut back by 3 bases and J by 8 bases. The CDR3 is CSASGDRGGEKLFF. The DNA of the CDR3 is TGCAGTGCTAGTGGGGACAGGGGAGGCGAAAAACTGTTTTTT.

The chain recombines TRBV15 with TRBJ2-7; 10 bases agree with TRBD1. The CDR3 contains 16 residues. The germline gives CDR1 LNHNV, CDR2 YYDKDF (reference sequence). V lost 1 base, J lost 6 bases, and 9 bases stayed unmatched. The CDR3 loop is CATSRGAGQGPREQYF. CDR3 nucleotides: TGTGCCACCAGCAGAGGAGCGGGACAGGGGCCACGCGAGCAGTACTTC.

The J gene is TRBJ1-2, the V gene TRBV19; D remains ambiguous. The CDR3 covers 15 residues. Between the trimmed V and J ends, which lost 3 bases and 5 bases, there was a span of 16 bases. Germline assignment: CDR1 LNHDA and CDR2 SQIVND (reference sequence). The CDR3 region is CASSILGRATYGYTF. The CDR3, as DNA: TGTGCCAGTAGTATTTTGGGGAGGGCGACATATGGCTACACCTTC.